One and the same sample provided the 27 T cell receptor beta chains below, sequenced in a study of vaccination and CD4 T cells after COVID-19. Treatment indicated: roughly 11-day PBMC culture with coronavirus spike peptide pools or control peptides (ViraFEST assay). The Oncomine TCR Beta short-read assay was applied to DNA of cultured CD4+ T cells. MiXCR was run by TCRdb on the PCR reads, yielding one entry per CDR3 protein. The sample consists of 20,000 to 25,000 distinct CDR3 sequences, 45% to 60% of them appearing once. The antigens for these receptors are not known. Sequences were obtained from CD4+ T cells from blood, cultured in vitro. Every receptor here comes from a human donor who had recovered from COVID-19.

The chain combines TRBV20-1 with TRBJ1-3, with D possibly being TRBD1 (5 bases). The CDR3 extends over 18 amino acids. The germline V gene has CDR1 DFQATT and CDR2 SNEGSKA (reference sequence). V gave up 6 bases and J gave up 3 bases, with 27 bases separating them. In DNA, the CDR3 is TGCAGTGCGGCACGAACGGGTGTATGGGGGGGGATTGGAAACACCATATATTTT. Translating gives CSAARTGVWGGIGNTIYF.

This clonotype was counted once. This CDR3 is CASSAQTGERRSPLHF. The CDR3 coding sequence is TGTGCCAGCAGCGCGCAAACAGGGGAGAGGCGGTCACCCCTCCACTTT. This chain links TRBV11-3 with TRBJ1-6, with TRBD1 matching 7 bases. Germline V gives CDR1 SGHNT, CDR2 YENEEA. The V segment lost 5 bases and the J segment 10 bases; nucleotides outside the gene matches: 14. The CDR3 loop spans 16 amino acids.

V usage is TRBV20-1 and J usage is TRBJ2-4; D is undetermined. The V end was cut by 2 bases, the J end by 0 bases, with 5 bases between. This CDR3 contains 13 residues. Germline V gene sequence: CDR1 DFQATT, CDR2 SNEGSKA (reference sequence). CDR3 in amino acids: CSARSSAKNIQYF. CDR3 DNA sequence: TGCAGTGCTAGAAGTTCAGCCAAAAACATTCAGTACTTC.

V and J are TRBV20-1 and TRBJ1-1, with 8 bases identical to TRBD1. This CDR3 is 13 amino acids long. Losses at the gene ends were 5 bases for V and 5 bases for J; bases not matched to a gene: 7. The germline V gene has CDR1 DFQATT and CDR2 SNEGSKA (reference sequence). The CDR3 coding sequence is TGCAGTGCTCCCGGGACAGGATGGACTGAAGCTTTCTTT. It specifies CSAPGTGWTEAFF.

The V and J genes are TRBV7-3 and TRBJ2-2; D may be TRBD2 (6 bases). Germline loops: CDR1 SGHTA, CDR2 FQGTGA. V was pared by 3 bases and J by 3 bases, with 11 bases between. This CDR3 spans 15 amino acids. The CDR3 DNA reads as TGTGCCAGCAGCTTGGGGACTGCCTACACCGGGGAGCTGTTTTTT. This encodes CASSLGTAYTGELFF.

CDR3 amino acids: CASSQDFPGTGGKAFF. CDR3 DNA sequence: TGTGCCAGCAGCCAAGACTTTCCCGGGACAGGGGGCAAAGCTTTCTTT. The V call is TRBV14, the J call TRBJ1-1, with 12 bases matching TRBD1. From germline, CDR1 is SGHDN and CDR2 FVKESK. V lost 0 bases and J lost 9; bases outside the gene matches: 8. The CDR3 is 16 residues long.

This clonotype was recorded a few times. J is TRBJ1-1 and V is TRBV11-3, with TRBD1 matching 8 bases. The J segment lost 3 bases and the V segment lost 3 bases, leaving 9 bases of the junction unmatched. From germline, CDR1 is SGHNT and CDR2 YENEEA. This CDR3 is built from 16 residues. CDR3 in DNA: TGTGCCAGCAGCTTGGCCCCAGGGGGCGCGGACACTGAAGCTTTCTTT. Translating it yields CASSLAPGGADTEAFF.

The J gene is TRBJ2-5, the V gene TRBV20-1; perhaps D is TRBD1 or TRBD2 (7 bases each). Germline values: CDR1 DFQATT, CDR2 SNEGSKA (reference sequence). The CDR3 length is 14 residues. The germline V and J ends were trimmed by 4 bases and 4 bases, with 16 bases remaining between them. The chain's CDR3 is CSAKQGRGGETQYF. CDR3 nucleotides: TGCAGTGCTAAACAGGGCAGGGGGGGAGAGACCCAGTACTTC.

The rearrangement uses TRBV29-1 and TRBJ1-1, with 7 bases fitting TRBD1. The CDR3 has 12 amino acids. Germline V lookup: CDR1 SQVTM, CDR2 ANQGSEA. V was clipped by 6 bases and J by 1 base; unmatched bases: 2. CDR3 loop: CSVGQPNTEAFF. As DNA, the CDR3 is TGCAGCGTGGGACAGCCGAACACTGAAGCTTTCTTT. Full variable domain (rest looked up from reference TRBV29-1 and TRBJ1-1): SAVISQKPSRDICQRGTSLTIQCQVDSQVTMMFWYRQQPGQSLTLIATANQGSEATYESGFVIDKFPISRPNLTFSTLTVSNMSPEDSSIYLCSVGQPNTEAFFGQGTRLTVV.

The rearrangement links TRBV11-3 to TRBJ2-3; D gene ambiguous. The length of the CDR3 is 12 residues. V gave up 0 bases and J gave up 6 bases, with 4 bases separating them. CDR1 and CDR2 (germline): SGHNT, YENEEA. CDR3 loop: CASSLDRDTQYF. The CDR3 nucleotides read TGTGCCAGCAGCTTAGATAGGGATACGCAGTATTTT. Full variable domain (outside the CDR3, taken from reference TRBV11-3 and TRBJ2-3): EAGVVQSPRYKIIEKKQPVAFWCNPISGHNTLYWYLQNLGQGPELLIRYENEEAVDDSQLPKDRFSAERLKGVDSTLKIQPAELGDSAVYLCASSLDRDTQYFGPGTRLTVL.

V gene TRBV10-3 combines with J gene TRBJ1-5; D not resolved. Germline lookup yields CDR1 ENHRY and CDR2 SYGVKD. Trimming shortened V by 2 bases and J by 0 bases, and 5 bases separated the two germline ends. This CDR3 region has 14 residues. CDR3 DNA: TGTGCCATCAGTGAGGGCCATAGCAATCAGCCCCAGCATTTT. The encoded protein is CAISEGHSNQPQHF.

This chain connects TRBV6-1 to TRBJ2-7; D might be TRBD2 (6 bases). CDR3 length: 14 amino acids. Germline V gene lookup returns CDR1 MNHNS and CDR2 SASEGT. The CDR3 region has the DNA TGTGCTTCTCGACCGGGCAACTCGGAGGGCGAGCAGTACTTC. It encodes CASRPGNSEGEQYF.

This clonotype came up a few times. This chain joins TRBV28 and TRBJ1-3; D is unresolved. CDR1 is MDHEN and CDR2 is SYDVKM in the germline V gene. V was cut by 5 bases and J by 0 bases, with 8 bases left in between. CDR3 size: 14 residues. CDR3 bases: TGTGCCAGCAGTACCGAGGGCTCTGGAAACACCATATATTTT. Encoded protein: CASSTEGSGNTIYF.

This chain connects TRBV11-2 to TRBJ1-3; unclear D gene. The CDR3 length is 11 residues. CDR1 SGHAT and CDR2 FQNNGV come from the germline V gene. The V gene lost 8 bases and the J gene lost 9 bases, with 11 bases spanning the gap. This chain's CDR3 is CASGPDGTIYF. CDR3 sequence (DNA): TGTGCCAGCGGGCCTGATGGCACCATATATTTT.

The V call is TRBV5-4, the J call TRBJ2-1, with 10 bases that match TRBD2. The germline V gene encodes CDR1 SGHNT and CDR2 YYREEE (reference sequence). Losses at the gene ends were 2 bases for V and 0 bases for J; bases not matched to a gene: 5. The CDR3 has 17 residues. CDR3 nucleotide sequence: TGTGCCAGCAGCTTAGGGACTAGCGCGAGCTCCTACAATGAGCAGTTCTTC. This translates into CASSLGTSASSYNEQFF.

This clonotype is medium-sized in the sample. The V gene is TRBV29-1, the J gene TRBJ1-1; maybe TRBD1 (5 bases). Germline V lookup: CDR1 SQVTM, CDR2 ANQGSEA. There are 16 residues in the CDR3. Trimming took 3 bases from V and 4 from J, leaving 21 bases between them. The CDR3 here is CSVDIFSGSGLTEAFF. DNA of the CDR3: TGCAGCGTTGATATTTTCTCAGGGAGTGGTCTCACTGAAGCTTTCTTT.

The gene calls are TRBV2 and TRBJ2-5, with D possibly being TRBD1 (7 bases). The CDR3 is 15 amino acids. Deletions cut 5 bases from V and 2 bases from J, with 15 bases between. CDR1 and CDR2 (germline): SNHLY, FYNNEI. In DNA, the CDR3 is TGTGCCAGCAGTCAGGGGGGCGGGTTTCAAGAGACCCAGTACTTC. Encoded protein: CASSQGGGFQETQYF.

The chain has TRBV19 and TRBJ1-5, with no clear D. Trimming took 5 bases from V and 3 from J, leaving 11 bases between them. CDR1 LNHDA and CDR2 SQIVND come from the germline V gene (reference sequence). CDR3 length equals 14 residues. CDR3 coding DNA: TGTGCCAGTAGTGAGGGTATAGACAATCAGCCCCAGCATTTT. This gives the protein CASSEGIDNQPQHF.

This sequence joins TRBV20-1 and TRBJ1-4, with D hard to call. V lost 3 bases, J lost 4 bases, and 6 bases lay in between. Per the germline V gene, CDR1 is DFQATT and CDR2 is SNEGSKA (reference sequence). This CDR3 has 12 residues. The CDR3 nucleotides read TGCAGTGCTAGGTGGGGTAATGAAAAACTGTTTTTT. It yields the protein CSARWGNEKLFF.

The table lists this clonotype with a few counts. The chain is built from TRBV20-1 and TRBJ1-2; D unclear. The CDR3 spans 15 residues. Trimming took off 0 bases at V and 5 bases at J, with 16 bases between the two ends. In germline, CDR1 is DFQATT, CDR2 SNEGSKA (reference sequence). CDR3 sequence reads: CSARDPRTAVYGYTF. The CDR3 DNA reads as TGCAGTGCTAGAGATCCGCGGACTGCCGTATATGGCTACACCTTC.

The chain is built from TRBV2 and TRBJ2-4, with no clear D. Germline loops: CDR1 SNHLY, CDR2 FYNNEI. The CDR3 spans 14 residues. V was pared by 2 bases and J by 0 bases, with 5 bases between. CDR3 bases: TGTGCCAGCAGTGAACGGGTAGCCAAAAACATTCAGTACTTC. It yields the protein CASSERVAKNIQYF. Together with reference TRBV2 and TRBJ2-4, the CDR3 gives the full variable domain: EPEVTQTPSHQVTQMGQEVILRCVPISNHLYFYWYRQILGQKVEFLVSFYNNEISEKSEIFDDQFSVERPDGSNFTLKIRSTKLEDSAMYFCASSERVAKNIQYFGAGTRLSVL.

The V and J genes are TRBV4-3 and TRBJ2-2; TRBD1 agrees at 11 bases. The trim removed 10 bases at V and 4 bases at J, leaving 8 bases unmatched. This CDR3 spans 15 amino acids. The germline V gene encodes CDR1 LGHNA and CDR2 YSLEER. The CDR3 here is CATSRDRGSTGELFF. The CDR3 DNA reads TGCGCCACTTCCCGGGACAGGGGGTCCACCGGGGAGCTGTTTTTT.

The chain is built from TRBV11-3 and TRBJ2-5; 8 bases are shared with TRBD1. The V gene's germline CDR1 is SGHNT and CDR2 YENEEA. The CDR3 is made up of 17 amino acids. J gave up 3 bases and V 4 bases, and 13 bases lay outside the gene matches. The CDR3 nucleotides are TGTGCCAGCAGCTCCGCTACTCGGGACAGGATCAAAGAGACCCAGTACTTC. Translated: CASSSATRDRIKETQYF.

The rearrangement joins TRBV27 to TRBJ2-1, with TRBD2 matching over 12 bases. CDR1 MNHEY and CDR2 SMNVEV come from the germline V gene (reference sequence). CDR3 length: 19 residues. The junction had 13 bases not matched to a gene; V was cut back by 0 bases and J by 7 bases. The CDR3 coding sequence is TGTGCCAGCAGTTTATCGGCTAGCGGGAGGGCCAGAGGAAAGAATGAGCAGTTCTTC. This encodes CASSLSASGRARGKNEQFF.

V is TRBV2 and J is TRBJ1-2; no reliable D call. Deletions cut 6 bases from V and 0 bases from J, with 14 bases between. CDR1 and CDR2 from the germline V gene are SNHLY and FYNNEI. The length of the CDR3 is 15 residues. The CDR3 sequence is CASRGQNLANYGYTF. The CDR3 DNA reads TGTGCCAGCAGAGGGCAGAACCTAGCTAACTATGGCTACACCTTC.

The gene calls are TRBV27 and TRBJ2-7, with TRBD1 as a possible D gene (6 bases). Deletions cut 4 bases from V and 6 bases from J, with 13 bases between. Germline CDR1 is MNHEY and CDR2 is SMNVEV (reference sequence). This CDR3 has 13 amino acids. This CDR3 reads CASSSLTGAEQYF. The CDR3 DNA sequence: TGTGCCAGCAGTTCCCTGACAGGAGCCGAGCAGTACTTC.

V usage is TRBV10-3 and J usage is TRBJ1-5, with D unresolved. CDR3 length: 14 amino acids. V lost 0 bases to trimming and J lost 5 bases, with 8 bases between them. The germline gives CDR1 ENHRY, CDR2 SYGVKD. In DNA, the CDR3 is TGTGCCATCAGTGAGTCGACCGGGCATCAGCCCCAGCATTTT. This sequence encodes CAISESTGHQPQHF.